This T cell receptor beta chain originates from a study of T cell responses to AZD1222 COVID-19 vaccine. Findings and limits, study-wide: When two AZD1222 doses had been given, Spike-specific TCR breadth and depth rose. Among AZD1222 vaccinees, only five or six were seropositive at baseline. CD4 TCRs linked to vaccination spanned spike, dominating at 160-218 and 743-854. A reported finding is that nearly half of spike-specific TCRs target unmutated variant regions.

TCRdb keeps only in-frame clones here, not all; method: immunoSEQ multiplex PCR. Here the sample spans some 140,000 clones, around 85% being singletons. Note on this clone: Its antigen remains unknown.

Trimming at V came to 4 bases and at J to 3 bases, leaving 3 bases not matched to a gene. Germline lookup yields CDR1 SGHRS and CDR2 YFSETQ. The CDR3 is 13 amino acids. The input for sequencing was peripheral blood, taken on day 0 of MenACWY control vaccination. This chain connects TRBV5-1 to TRBJ2-5, with TRBD2 identical over 7 bases. The receptor was derived from an adult in good health. CDR3 nucleotides: TGCGCCAGCAGCGTGCGGGGGAAAGAGACCCAGTACTTC. Protein sequence: CASSVRGKETQYF.